This T cell receptor (beta chain) is drawn from a study of blood T cell repertoires in COVID-19. Authors' analysis steps: How many nucleated cells were present was estimated from reference gene primer amplification. Produced via immunoSEQ multiplex PCR; TCRdb's table is partial and in-frame only. V, J and clone size were drawn from that table, and D and trimming were deduced from the DNA. The sample lists about 150,000 clones, more than 75% occurring once. Per the germline V gene, CDR1 is GTSNPN and CDR2 is SVGIG (reference sequence). The V segment lost 2 bases and the J segment 3 bases; nucleotides outside the gene matches: 12. This CDR3 has 17 amino acids.

The sequenced sample consisted of peripheral blood. This TCR was recovered from a man in his 60s who had recovered from COVID-19. The chain recombines TRBV30 with TRBJ2-3, with 9 bases matching TRBD2. The CDR3 nucleotides are TGTGCCTGGAGTTCCCTGGGGGCGGGAGGGCCGACAGATACGCAGTATTTT. Amino acids: CAWSSLGAGGPTDTQYF.